The 29 T cell receptor beta chains reported below all come from one sample, sequenced in a study of CD8 T cells in ankylosing spondylitis (dated by TCRdb to 2016 to 2017). Results the study describes overall, beyond this receptor: Blood from ankylosing spondylitis patients appeared to be characterized by a TCR beta motif made up of 8 or 9 highly homologous amino acid variants.

For these TCRs, the target antigens are not known. Library creation used 5' RACE. The run used an Illumina HiSeq 2500. TCRdb reanalyzed the raw reads on its own, using fastp at Q25 for trimming and MiXCR for clone calling, and kept in-frame beta chains. Every entry covers one CDR3 protein and lists the most common genes and DNA from its rows. For this sample the table gives more than 300,000 distinct CDR3 sequences, of which 6.5% to 10% were detected only once. Roughly 15% of the sample rests with the top ten. The specimen sequenced was blood, either unsorted or a sorted T cell fraction (not recorded which). These receptors were collected from a male donor with ankylosing spondylitis.

In its sample, this clonotype was seen a few times. The chain has TRBV20-1 and TRBJ1-4, with TRBD1 as a possible D gene (6 bases). V was cut by 3 bases and J by 8 bases, with 16 bases left in between. The germline V gene encodes CDR1 DFQATT and CDR2 SNEGSKA (reference sequence). This CDR3 has 14 amino acids. Here the CDR3 DNA reads TGCAGTGCTAGCCCGGCGAGGGGGGGGGAAAAACTGTTTTTT. As protein: CSASPARGGEKLFF.

Many counts were recorded for this clonotype. The rearrangement joins TRBV7-9 to TRBJ1-5, with D possibly being TRBD1 (5 bases). The V gene's germline CDR1 is SEHNR and CDR2 FQNEAQ (reference sequence). V shed 1 base and J shed 6 bases, with 7 bases lying between them. The CDR3 has 13 amino acids. For the CDR3, the DNA is TGTGCCAGCAGCTTAGGGGGGGTTCAGCCCCAGCATTTT. Translating gives CASSLGGVQPQHF.

This clonotype showed up just a few times. The V gene is TRBV5-1, the J gene TRBJ1-3, with a tentative D call TRBD1 (6 bases). CDR1 is SGHRS and CDR2 is YFSETQ in the germline V gene. The ends were cut back, 0 bases at V and 4 bases at J, with 11 bases in the middle. CDR3 length equals 15 residues. In DNA form, the CDR3 reads TGCGCCAGCAGCTTGGAACAGGGCCGCGGAAACACCATATATTTT. It is translated as CASSLEQGRGNTIYF.

There are a few counts of this clonotype. CDR3 amino acids: CASSQSGTANEQFF. DNA of the CDR3: TGTGCCAGCAGCCAGTCCGGGACGGCTAATGAGCAGTTCTTC. The chain is built from TRBV11-2 and TRBJ2-1; D may correspond to TRBD1 or TRBD2 (5 bases each). The V end lost 5 bases, the J end lost 7 bases, and 15 bases lay between the germline ends. Per the germline V gene, CDR1 is SGHAT and CDR2 is FQNNGV. The CDR3 length is 14 residues. The whole variable domain, filled in from reference TRBV11-2 and TRBJ2-1, reads EAGVAQSPRYKIIEKRQSVAFWCNPISGHATLYWYQQILGQGPKLLIQFQNNGVVDDSQLPKDRFSAERLKGVDSTLKIQPAKLEDSAVYLCASSQSGTANEQFFGPGTRLTVL.

The chain combines TRBV24-1 with TRBJ2-6, with 8 bases aligning to TRBD1. This CDR3 has 18 amino acids. Trimming took 7 bases from V and 4 from J; bases not matched to a gene: 14. Germline assignment: CDR1 KGHDR and CDR2 SFDVKD. CDR3 coding DNA: TGTGCCACCAGCTTGAGTCCAGGGGGCGGGTCAGGGGCCAACGTCCTGACTTTC. Protein product: CATSLSPGGGSGANVLTF.

The chain carries TRBV27 and TRBJ2-7; D may match TRBD1 or TRBD2 (6 bases each). Germline loops: CDR1 MNHEY, CDR2 SMNVEV (reference sequence). V was cut by 3 bases and J by 4 bases, with 16 bases left in between. The CDR3 contains 15 residues. This chain's CDR3 is CASSLDRGALYEQYF. CDR3 bases: TGTGCCAGCAGTTTGGATAGGGGGGCCCTGTACGAGCAGTACTTC.

This chain links TRBV5-1 with TRBJ2-7, with TRBD1 matching 11 bases. Germline V gene sequence: CDR1 SGHRS, CDR2 YFSETQ. V shed 4 bases and J 7 bases; nucleotides not matched to a gene: 7. There are 14 residues in the CDR3. The CDR3 DNA reads as TGCGCCAGCAGCGACGGACAGGGGGCAAGTGAGCAGTACTTC. This sequence encodes CASSDGQGASEQYF. Combining the CDR3 with reference TRBV5-1 and TRBJ2-7 gives the whole variable domain KAGVTQTPRYLIKTRGQQVTLSCSPISGHRSVSWYQQTPGQGLQFLFEYFSETQRNKGNFPGRFSGRQFSNSRSEMNVSTLELGDSALYLCASSDGQGASEQYFGPGTRLTVT.

The V and J genes are TRBV30 and TRBJ1-2; maybe TRBD1 (6 bases). This CDR3 spans 13 amino acids. The germline gives CDR1 GTSNPN, CDR2 SVGIG (reference sequence). The V end lost 2 bases, the J end lost 3 bases, and 10 bases lay between the germline ends. The CDR3 nucleotides are TGTGCCTGGAGTTCGGGGGGCGACTATGGCTACACCTTC. Protein: CAWSSGGDYGYTF.

This clonotype was picked up many times. The chain has TRBV20-1 and TRBJ2-1; TRBD2 agrees at 9 bases. After removal of 0 bases from V and 8 bases from J, the junction contained 8 bases not matched to a gene. Germline loops: CDR1 DFQATT, CDR2 SNEGSKA (reference sequence). The CDR3 is made up of 15 amino acids. CDR3 protein: CSARDWREGGHEQFF. The CDR3 DNA reads TGCAGTGCTAGAGATTGGCGGGAGGGCGGCCATGAGCAGTTCTTC.

The chain is built from TRBV27 and TRBJ1-1; D possibly corresponds to TRBD1 (5 bases). The CDR3 is made up of 15 amino acids. V was cut by 5 bases and J by 8 bases, with 21 bases left in between. Germline CDR1 and CDR2: MNHEY and SMNVEV (reference sequence). DNA of the CDR3: TGTGCCAGCAGTCGAGGGTTCGGGACGGGGCTAGAAGCTTTCTTT. Amino acid sequence: CASSRGFGTGLEAFF.

The V and J genes are TRBV7-3 and TRBJ2-1; 10 bases match TRBD2. There are 19 residues in the CDR3. The trim removed 5 bases at V and 1 base at J, leaving 14 bases unmatched. Germline V CDR1 and CDR2: SGHTA, FQGTGA. This chain's CDR3 is CASSKQSGRAPNSYNEQFF. The DNA for the CDR3 is TGTGCCAGCAGCAAACAGAGCGGGAGGGCCCCTAATTCCTACAATGAGCAGTTCTTC.

This chain joins TRBV6-5 and TRBJ2-7; 7 bases map to TRBD2. The CDR3 contains 15 residues. Germline V gene sequence: CDR1 MNHEY, CDR2 SVGAGI. J lost 3 bases, V lost 2 bases, and 7 bases had no gene match. CDR3 sequence: CASSYLGEGNYEQYF. The DNA of the CDR3 is TGTGCCAGCAGTTACCTCGGGGAGGGGAACTACGAGCAGTACTTC.

V and J are TRBV7-9 and TRBJ1-2; unclear D gene. The germline CDR1 and CDR2 sequences are SEHNR and FQNEAQ (reference sequence). The V end lost 1 base, the J end lost 4 bases, and 16 bases lay between the germline ends. The CDR3 sequence is 16 residues long. CDR3 bases: TGTGCCAGCAGCTTAGGCATAGCGCTCCTCGGCTATGGCTACACCTTC. This translates into CASSLGIALLGYGYTF.

The chain couples TRBV29-1 to TRBJ1-2, with a weak D call TRBD1 (6 bases). The CDR3 contains 12 residues. The V end was cut by 7 bases, the J end by 8 bases, with 17 bases between. Looked up from germline, CDR1 is SQVTM and CDR2 is ANQGSEA. The CDR3: CSEYREGEGYTF. The CDR3 DNA reads TGCAGCGAGTACAGGGAGGGTGAGGGCTACACCTTC.

Many counts were recorded for this clonotype. The chain is built from TRBV7-9 and TRBJ2-1; weak D call: TRBD2 (6 bases). CDR3 length: 15 residues. Germline assignment: CDR1 SEHNR and CDR2 FQNEAQ (reference sequence). V lost 5 bases and J 2 bases, leaving 13 bases between the germline ends. CDR3 coding DNA: TGTGCCAGCAGCCCGGCGGGGAGAACCTACAATGAGCAGTTCTTC. Translation gives CASSPAGRTYNEQFF.

The CDR3 here is CASSLEHYRGVYEQYF. CDR3 sequence (DNA): TGTGCCAGCAGCTTAGAACACTATAGGGGGGTGTACGAGCAGTACTTC. The V gene is TRBV7-2, the J gene TRBJ2-7, with D perhaps assigned TRBD1 or TRBD2 (6 bases each). Germline assignment: CDR1 SGHTA and CDR2 FQGNSA. Trimming shortened V by 1 base and J by 4 bases, and 17 bases separated the two germline ends. The CDR3 has 16 amino acids.

This clonotype was seen at least ten times. This sequence joins TRBV4-3 and TRBJ2-7, with 8 bases that match TRBD1. Losses at the gene ends were 4 bases for V and 2 bases for J; bases not matched to a gene: 19. Germline-derived CDR1 and CDR2 are LGHNA and YSLEER. This CDR3 contains 19 residues. Here the CDR3 reads CASSLGVDRVGTLPYEQYF. For the CDR3, the DNA is TGCGCCAGCAGCCTCGGGGTGGACAGGGTCGGAACACTTCCCTACGAGCAGTACTTC.

This clonotype was counted a few times. V and J are TRBV7-6 and TRBJ2-5; 9 bases align to TRBD2. The CDR3 extends over 16 amino acids. CDR1 and CDR2 from the germline V gene are SGHVS and FNYEAQ. Losses at the gene ends were 5 bases for V and 5 bases for J; bases not matched to a gene: 12. CDR3 loop: CASSPTLGLAHETQYF. The CDR3 DNA is TGTGCCAGCAGCCCTACACTGGGACTAGCCCACGAGACCCAGTACTTC.

This clonotype came up many times. The chain links TRBV12-3 or TRBV12-4 to TRBJ2-1; D is uncertain. Trimming stripped 0 bases from V and 3 bases from J, with 6 bases between. There are 14 residues in the CDR3. CDR3 DNA: TGTGCCAGCAGTTTAGCGGGATTCTACAATGAGCAGTTCTTC. It yields the protein CASSLAGFYNEQFF.

This clonotype was detected only a few times. The V call is TRBV4-2, the J call TRBJ1-2; D is undetermined. Trimming stripped 0 bases from V and 5 bases from J, with 13 bases between. The length of the CDR3 is 15 residues. Per germline, CDR1 LGHNA and CDR2 YNFKEQ. The CDR3 loop reads CASSQDPDGEYGYTF. The CDR3 DNA sequence: TGTGCCAGCAGCCAAGATCCCGACGGGGAATATGGCTACACCTTC.

The chain employs TRBV15 and TRBJ1-3; D not resolved. Germline V gene sequence: CDR1 LNHNV, CDR2 YYDKDF (reference sequence). V gave up 0 bases and J gave up 1 base, with 10 bases separating them. This CDR3 has 16 amino acids. The CDR3 DNA reads as TGTGCCACCAGCAGAGATAGAGGATCTTCTGGAAACACCATATATTTT. It encodes CATSRDRGSSGNTIYF.

This clonotype occurred a few times. This sequence joins TRBV18 and TRBJ1-2; 9 bases map to TRBD1. The CDR3 is made up of 15 amino acids. Germline CDR1 is KGHSH and CDR2 is LQKENI. Trimming at V came to 3 bases and at J to 4 bases, leaving 6 bases not matched to a gene. The CDR3 coding sequence is TGTGCCAGCTCACCGGGGACAGGGATTGGCTATGGCTACACCTTC. This sequence encodes CASSPGTGIGYGYTF.

At least ten counts were recorded for this clonotype. V gene TRBV3-1 combines with J gene TRBJ2-2; D could derive from TRBD1 or TRBD2 (5 bases each). Germline-derived CDR1 and CDR2 are LGHDT and YNNKEL (reference sequence). The CDR3 runs 17 residues. The ends were cut back, 1 base at V and 3 bases at J, with 15 bases in the middle. The CDR3 region is CASSQVGRPEYTGELFF. The CDR3, as DNA: TGTGCCAGCAGCCAAGTGGGACGGCCGGAATACACCGGGGAGCTGTTTTTT.

The sample holds many counts of this clonotype. This chain links TRBV10-3 with TRBJ2-1, with unresolved D. The CDR3 has 11 amino acids. The germline V and J ends were trimmed by 0 bases and 8 bases, with 2 bases remaining between them. Germline CDR1 is ENHRY and CDR2 is SYGVKD. The DNA for the CDR3 is TGTGCCATCAGTGAGTCCTATGAGCAGTTCTTC. Encoded protein: CAISESYEQFF.

The chain uses TRBV7-3 and TRBJ1-2; no reliable D call. CDR1 SGHTA and CDR2 FQGTGA come from the germline V gene. V dropped 5 bases and J dropped 2 bases, with 18 bases sitting between them. CDR3 length: 16 amino acids. CDR3: CASSLQKTGVNYGYTF. For the CDR3, the DNA is TGTGCCAGCAGCCTCCAGAAGACCGGGGTCAACTATGGCTACACCTTC. Full variable domain (rest looked up from reference TRBV7-3 and TRBJ1-2): GAGVSQTPSNKVTEKGKYVELRCDPISGHTALYWYRQSLGQGPEFLIYFQGTGAADDSGLPNDRFFAVRPEGSVSTLKIQRTERGDSAVYLCASSLQKTGVNYGYTFGSGTRLTVV.

In its sample, this clonotype was seen a few times. The J gene is TRBJ2-1, the V gene TRBV6-2 or TRBV6-3; maybe TRBD2 (5 bases). The V end was cut by 5 bases, the J end by 8 bases, with 13 bases between. From germline, CDR1 is MNHEY and CDR2 SVGEGT. The CDR3 sequence is 13 residues long. CDR3 region: CASSPWTEDEQFF. The CDR3 region has the DNA TGTGCCAGCAGTCCCTGGACTGAGGATGAGCAGTTCTTC.

The table lists this clonotype with many counts. The chain has TRBV29-1 and TRBJ2-7, with 7 positions matching TRBD2. The CDR3 spans 12 residues. The V and J ends lost 4 bases and 5 bases, in that order; junction bases with no gene match: 5. From germline, CDR1 is SQVTM and CDR2 ANQGSEA. This CDR3 is CSVGEGAHEQYF. The CDR3 nucleotides read TGCAGCGTTGGGGAGGGCGCCCACGAGCAGTACTTC.

This clonotype was detected a few times. This rearrangement joins TRBV7-2 to TRBJ2-1; 9 positions agree with TRBD2. The CDR3 consists of 14 residues. CDR1 is SGHTA and CDR2 is FQGNSA in the germline V gene. The V segment lost 5 bases and the J segment 5 bases; nucleotides outside the gene matches: 4. CDR3 sequence (DNA): TGTGCCAGCAGCCGGGGACTAGCCGACAATGAGCAGTTCTTC. Residues: CASSRGLADNEQFF.

This clonotype was detected a few times. The chain carries TRBV30 and TRBJ2-5; D ambiguous. The CDR3 runs 11 residues. Trimming took 0 bases from V and 5 from J, leaving 4 bases between them. From germline, CDR1 is GTSNPN and CDR2 SVGIG (reference sequence). CDR3 amino acids: CAWSVGETQYF. DNA of the CDR3: TGTGCCTGGAGTGTAGGGGAGACCCAGTACTTC.